A single sample is the source of the 6 T cell receptor beta chains below, sequenced in a study of T cell responses to AZD1222 COVID-19 vaccine. Profiled with immunoSEQ multiplex PCR; TCRdb holds only in-frame clones, not every one. The sample consists of 78,000 or so clones, around 88% of them appearing once. The sequencing used peripheral blood, collected on day 0 of AZD1222 vaccination. The receptor source for this set is an adult in good health.

This clone was detected only once. The chain is built from TRBV4-3 and TRBJ2-5; D is unresolved. CDR1 is LGHNA, CDR2 YSLEER, per germline. CDR3 length: 17 amino acids. The ends were cut back, 4 bases at V and 6 bases at J, with 24 bases in the middle. CDR3 in amino acids: CASSLFLRGCFFQTQYF. DNA for the CDR3: TGCGCCAGCAGCCTTTTTCTTAGAGGTTGTTTCTTCCAGACCCAGTACTTC.

This clone was picked up a small number of times. This chain joins TRBV15 and TRBJ1-1, with D tentatively TRBD1 (5 bases). Germline CDR1 reads LNHNV; CDR2 reads YYDKDF (reference sequence). CDR3 length: 15 amino acids. V was trimmed by 0 bases and J by 4 bases, leaving 12 bases between them. Here the CDR3 reads CATSRDLRGGTEAFF. In DNA form, the CDR3 reads TGTGCCACCAGCAGAGATCTTCGGGGGGGCACTGAAGCTTTCTTT.

The chain couples TRBV28 to TRBJ2-1, with D possibly being TRBD1 (6 bases). The CDR3 consists of 14 residues. Germline V gene sequence: CDR1 MDHEN, CDR2 SYDVKM. The V end was cut by 7 bases, the J end by 6 bases, with 16 bases between. The CDR3 region is CASNDRPSRNEQFF. The CDR3 coding sequence is TGTGCCAGCAACGACAGGCCCTCACGCAATGAGCAGTTCTTC.

This clone came up a few times. The chain combines TRBV23-1 with TRBJ2-1; a weak D match, TRBD1 (6 bases). TRBV23-1 is recorded as an ORF, its role being uncertain. Deletions cut 4 bases from V and 2 bases from J, with 21 bases between. The CDR3 sequence is 18 residues long. CDR3 in DNA: TGCGCCAGCAGTCCGGCCTTTCACGTGGACAGAACCTACAATGAGCAGTTCTTC. This encodes CASSPAFHVDRTYNEQFF.

In this sample, this clone turned up once. V is TRBV6-1 and J is TRBJ2-3, with D uncertain. Germline CDR1 is MNHNS and CDR2 is SASEGT. The CDR3 length is 16 residues. Trimming cost V 2 bases and J 0 bases, with 12 bases left between them. CDR3 coding DNA: TGTGCCAGCAGTGAACGGTGGTGGTCAAGCACAGATACGCAGTATTTT. It is translated as CASSERWWSSTDTQYF.

This chain connects TRBV28 to TRBJ2-1; 8 nucleotides line up with TRBD1. The junction had 12 bases not matched to a gene; V was cut back by 8 bases and J by 0 bases. The CDR3 sequence is 17 residues long. The germline V gene encodes CDR1 MDHEN and CDR2 SYDVKM. CDR3 sequence (DNA): TGTGCCAGCTCTCTCCCCCAGGGGGCGAGCTCCTACAATGAGCAGTTCTTC. Amino acid sequence: CASSLPQGASSYNEQFF.